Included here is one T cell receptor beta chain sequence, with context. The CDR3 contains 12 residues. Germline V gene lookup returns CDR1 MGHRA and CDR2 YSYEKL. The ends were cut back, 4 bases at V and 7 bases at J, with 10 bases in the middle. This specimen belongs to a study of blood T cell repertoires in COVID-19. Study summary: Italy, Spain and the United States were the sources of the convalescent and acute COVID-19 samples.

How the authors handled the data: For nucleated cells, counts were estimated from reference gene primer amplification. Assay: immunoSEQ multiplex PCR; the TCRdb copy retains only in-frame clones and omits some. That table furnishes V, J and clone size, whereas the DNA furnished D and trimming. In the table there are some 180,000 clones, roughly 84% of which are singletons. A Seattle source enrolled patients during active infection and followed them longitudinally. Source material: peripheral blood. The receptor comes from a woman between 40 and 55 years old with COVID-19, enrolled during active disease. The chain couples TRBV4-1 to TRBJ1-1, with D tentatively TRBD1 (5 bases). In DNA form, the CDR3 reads TGCGCCAGCAGCCGAGGACAACTTGAAGCTTTCTTT. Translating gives CASSRGQLEAFF.